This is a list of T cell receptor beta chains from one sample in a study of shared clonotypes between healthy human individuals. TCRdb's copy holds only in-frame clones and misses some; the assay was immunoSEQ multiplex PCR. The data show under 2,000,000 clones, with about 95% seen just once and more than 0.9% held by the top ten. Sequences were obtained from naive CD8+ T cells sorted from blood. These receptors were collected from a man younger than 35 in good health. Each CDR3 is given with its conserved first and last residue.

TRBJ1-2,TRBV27,CASSPRVNQDYGYTF
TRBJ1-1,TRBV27,CASSLSPGQGGPEAFF
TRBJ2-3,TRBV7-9,CASSSSGQGTDTQYF
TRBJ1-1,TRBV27,CASSFSRGEWNTEAFF
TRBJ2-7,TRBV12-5,CASGSLAYEQYF
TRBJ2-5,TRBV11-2,CASSQTGNQETQYF
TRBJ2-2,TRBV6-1,CASTPDRGLAGELFF
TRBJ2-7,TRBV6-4,CASSESSRRGYEQYF
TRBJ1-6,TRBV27,CASTMRGRVYNSPLHF
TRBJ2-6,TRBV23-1,CASRTGQISGANVLTF
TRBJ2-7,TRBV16,CASSQSALSDFSYEQYF
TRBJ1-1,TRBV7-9,CASSPPQGSAEAFF
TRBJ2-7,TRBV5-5,CASSSLSGRPYEQYF
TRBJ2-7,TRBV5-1,CASSLRLGGTSIEQYF
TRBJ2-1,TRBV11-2,CASSLGPGRSYNEQFF
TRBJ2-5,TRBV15,CATSNLLTGKETQYF
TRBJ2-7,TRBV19,CASRTPGQAKGDEQYF
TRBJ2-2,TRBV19,CARRVPGGGNTGELFF
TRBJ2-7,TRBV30,CAWSVSGYEQYF
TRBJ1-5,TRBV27,CASSYDGGNQPQHF
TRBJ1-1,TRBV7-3,CASSTGAKSGAFF
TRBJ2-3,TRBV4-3,CASSQESSGGGDTQYF
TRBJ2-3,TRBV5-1,CASRLGLALPDTQYF
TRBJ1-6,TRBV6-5,CASSYSTEAYNSPLHF
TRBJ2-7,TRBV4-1,CASSEVGATYEQYF
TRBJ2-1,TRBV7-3,CASSETSGEYNEQFF
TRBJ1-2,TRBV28,CASSLGQGDGYTF
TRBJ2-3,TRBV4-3,CASSQEGGLAGVPDTQYF
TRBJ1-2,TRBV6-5,CAISTGSGYTF
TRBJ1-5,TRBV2,CASSFTGTGDNQPQHF
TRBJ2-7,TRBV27,CASSFGRAYEQYF
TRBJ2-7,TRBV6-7,CASSFSSVFGPYEQYF
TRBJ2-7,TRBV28,CASSFVGDDYEQYF
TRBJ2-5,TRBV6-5,CASSSPTGAYF
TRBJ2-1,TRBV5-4,CASSFLAGGGNEQFF
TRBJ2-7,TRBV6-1,CALSPGTGWDEQYF
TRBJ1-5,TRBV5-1,CASSWEGGNQPQHF
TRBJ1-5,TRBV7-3,CASSYRGQPQHF
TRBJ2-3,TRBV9,CASSPRASGSTDTQYF
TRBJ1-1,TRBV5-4,CASSLVGSMNTEAFF
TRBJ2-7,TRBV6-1,CASSEALEEQYF
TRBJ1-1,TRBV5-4,CARRMPNRDEVNTEAFF
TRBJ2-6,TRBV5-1,CASSLDVQGALGANVLTF
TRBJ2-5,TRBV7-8,CASSLVQGDQETQYF
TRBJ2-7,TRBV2,CASSPDRDYEQYF
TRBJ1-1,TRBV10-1,CASSLGNTEAFF
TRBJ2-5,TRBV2,CASSDWGAQETQYF
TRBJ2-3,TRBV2,CASSEGGTSGDTQYF
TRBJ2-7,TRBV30,CAWTGAYEQYF
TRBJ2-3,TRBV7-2,CASSLSLITPTDTQYF